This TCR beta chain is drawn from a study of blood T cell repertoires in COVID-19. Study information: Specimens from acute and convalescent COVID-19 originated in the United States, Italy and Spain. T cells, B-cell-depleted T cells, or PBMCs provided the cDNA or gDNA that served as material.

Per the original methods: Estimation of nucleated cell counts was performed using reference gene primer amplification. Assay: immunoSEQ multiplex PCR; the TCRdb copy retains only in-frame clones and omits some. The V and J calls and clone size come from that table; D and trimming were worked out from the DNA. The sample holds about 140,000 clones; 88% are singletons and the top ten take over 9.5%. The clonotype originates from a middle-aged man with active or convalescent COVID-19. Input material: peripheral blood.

CDR3 nucleotide sequence: TGTGCCAGCTCTCGCGACAGGAATAATTCACCCCTCCACTTT. Protein product: CASSRDRNNSPLHF. The chain uses TRBV18 and TRBJ1-6; tentatively, D is TRBD1 (6 bases). This CDR3 comprises 14 residues. Germline assignment: CDR1 KGHSH and CDR2 LQKENI. The V and J ends lost 6 bases and 5 bases respectively, with 11 bases between them.